The 17 T cell receptor beta chains below all came from one sample that was sequenced in a study of blood T cell repertoires in COVID-19. Repertoires were generated with immunoSEQ multiplex PCR, while TCRdb's copy carries only in-frame clones and drops some. This sample has approximately 340,000 clones, with roughly 89% found just once. Sequences were obtained from peripheral blood. These TCRs come from a man aged 25-45 years with COVID-19, enrolled during active disease.

The chain combines TRBV28 with TRBJ2-7; 9 bases align to TRBD2. Germline V gene data show CDR1 as MDHEN and CDR2 as SYDVKM. The CDR3 sequence is 15 residues long. V was clipped by 5 bases and J by 0 bases; unmatched bases: 5. As DNA, the CDR3 is TGTGCCAGCAGTGTAGCGGGAGAGCCCTCCTACGAGCAGTACTTC. Translated: CASSVAGEPSYEQYF.

The chain is built from TRBV7-2 and TRBJ1-1; 7 bases are shared with TRBD1. Trimming cost V 5 bases and J 0 bases; bases outside gene matches: 9. This CDR3 has 16 amino acids. Looked up from germline, CDR1 is SGHTA and CDR2 is FQGNSA. CDR3 nucleotide sequence: TGTGCCAGCAGCCTGGGACAGACTAATTTGAACACTGAAGCTTTCTTT. Amino acids: CASSLGQTNLNTEAFF. Filled out from reference TRBV7-2 and TRBJ1-1, the complete variable domain reads GAGVSQSPSNKVTEKGKDVELRCDPISGHTALYWYRQSLGQGLEFLIYFQGNSAPDKSGLPSDRFSAERTGGSVSTLTIQRTQQEDSAVYLCASSLGQTNLNTEAFFGQGTRLTVV.

This clone was seen only once. As DNA, the CDR3 is TGCAGTGCTGGTGGGGACAGTTATGGCTACACCTTC. Translating gives CSAGGDSYGYTF. V and J are TRBV20-1 and TRBJ1-2; 7 positions agree with TRBD1. Germline assignment: CDR1 DFQATT and CDR2 SNEGSKA (reference sequence). The CDR3 spans 12 residues. With V trimmed by 5 bases and J by 5 bases, 5 bases remained unmatched.

The chain uses TRBV10-3 and TRBJ1-5; D ambiguous. Trimming left V 4 bases short and J 3 bases short, with 10 bases between. CDR1 is ENHRY and CDR2 is SYGVKD in the germline V gene. The CDR3 contains 14 residues. CDR3 region: CAISGRETNQPQHF. In nucleotides, the CDR3 is TGTGCCATCAGTGGCCGCGAAACCAATCAGCCCCAGCATTTT.

The chain combines TRBV27 with TRBJ2-2, with TRBD1 as a possible D gene (7 bases). The germline gives CDR1 MNHEY, CDR2 SMNVEV (reference sequence). The CDR3 is made up of 17 amino acids. V was shortened by 3 bases and J by 5 bases, with 19 bases between the two germline ends. CDR3 bases: TGTGCCAGCAGTTTCGGCCAAGGCAGGGGGGAAACCGGGGAGCTGTTTTTT. It encodes CASSFGQGRGETGELFF.

Written as DNA, the CDR3 is TGTGCCAGCAGCGTTGGACAGGGGTCCTACAATGAGCAGTTCTTC. It yields the protein CASSVGQGSYNEQFF. The chain has TRBV9 and TRBJ2-1; 9 bases are shared with TRBD1. J was trimmed by 1 base and V by 2 bases; bases with no gene match: 1. From germline, CDR1 is SGDLS and CDR2 YYNGEE. This CDR3 has 15 amino acids.

The chain links TRBV6-5 to TRBJ2-7; D may be TRBD2 (5 bases). Germline-derived CDR1 and CDR2 are MNHEY and SVGAGI. Trimming left V 5 bases short and J 2 bases short, with 16 bases between. The CDR3 loop spans 15 amino acids. This CDR3 reads CASSPLGVTTYEQYF. The CDR3 nucleotides read TGTGCCAGCAGTCCCCTCGGGGTTACTACCTACGAGCAGTACTTC.

The genes are TRBV4-1 and TRBJ1-2; a possible D gene is TRBD1 (6 bases). Germline V gene data show CDR1 as MGHRA and CDR2 as YSYEKL. The CDR3 spans 16 residues. The ends were cut back, 1 base at V and 7 bases at J, with 19 bases in the middle. CDR3 DNA: TGCGCCAGCAGCCAAGTCGCGTTGGGGGGGCTAGGTGGCTACACCTTC. Its protein product is CASSQVALGGLGGYTF.

The V call is TRBV5-4, the J call TRBJ2-3; 9 bases fit TRBD2. The germline gives CDR1 SGHNT, CDR2 YYREEE (reference sequence). The V and J ends lost 0 bases and 6 bases, in that order; junction bases with no gene match: 5. The CDR3 runs to 15 residues. The CDR3 coding sequence is TGTGCCAGCAGCTTGGGTCCTAGCGGGAAGGATACGCAGTATTTT. It specifies CASSLGPSGKDTQYF. The variable domain in full, completed from reference TRBV5-4 and TRBJ2-3, reads ETGVTQSPTHLIKTRGQQVTLRCSSQSGHNTVSWYQQALGQGPQFIFQYYREEENGRGNFPPRFSGLQFPNYSSELNVNALELDDSALYLCASSLGPSGKDTQYFGPGTRLTVL.

This clone was observed once. This chain joins TRBV7-9 and TRBJ1-1, with TRBD1 matching over 7 bases. Germline CDR1 is SEHNR and CDR2 is FQNEAQ (reference sequence). The CDR3 extends over 13 amino acids. With V trimmed by 1 base and J by 11 bases, 7 bases remained unmatched. CDR3 sequence (DNA): TGTGCCAGCAGCTTAGAGGGCAGGGGGTGTGCTTTCTTT. Residues: CASSLEGRGCAFF.

The V and J genes are TRBV3-1 (or the pseudogene TRBV3-2) and TRBJ2-2; D is uncertain. Germline V lookup: CDR1 LGHDT, CDR2 YNNKEL (reference sequence). Trimming stripped 10 bases from V and 2 bases from J, with 11 bases between. The CDR3 sequence is 13 residues long. DNA for the CDR3: TGTGCCACTCTCGGAGAAAACACCGGGGAGCTGTTTTTT. Translating gives CATLGENTGELFF.

This chain uses TRBV19 with TRBJ1-1; D is unclear. This CDR3 is built from 11 residues. Trimming cost V 2 bases and J 6 bases, with 4 bases left between them. CDR1 and CDR2 from the germline V gene are LNHDA and SQIVND (reference sequence). Written as DNA, the CDR3 is TGTGCCAGTAGTATAAGCTCTGAAGCTTTCTTT. Translated: CASSISSEAFF.

This clone was picked up a small number of times. The V and J genes are TRBV10-2 and TRBJ2-7; 9 bases are a match to TRBD2. Unmatched junction bases numbered 4, after V lost 6 bases and J lost 1 base. The CDR3 loop spans 14 amino acids. Germline V gene data show CDR1 as WSHSY and CDR2 as SAAADI. CDR3 residues: CASRKTSGSYEQYF. The CDR3 region has the DNA TGCGCCAGCAGAAAAACTAGCGGGTCCTACGAGCAGTACTTC.

There are a few counts of this clone. J is TRBJ1-6 and V is TRBV7-8; TRBD1 is a possible D gene (5 bases). Trimming shortened V by 3 bases and J by 0 bases, and 9 bases separated the two germline ends. There are 16 residues in the CDR3. Germline CDR1 SGHVS, CDR2 FQNEAQ. CDR3 region: CASSFVQGSYNSPLHF. The CDR3, as DNA: TGTGCCAGCAGCTTTGTGCAGGGCTCCTATAATTCACCCCTCCACTTT. The entire variable domain, with the rest obtained from reference TRBV7-8 and TRBJ1-6, is as follows: GAGVSQSPRYKVAKRGQDVALRCDPISGHVSLFWYQQALGQGPEFLTYFQNEAQLDKSGLPSDRFFAERPEGSVSTLKIQRTQQEDSAVYLCASSFVQGSYNSPLHFGNGTRLTVT.

The chain couples TRBV7-7 to TRBJ2-1; TRBD2 is a possible D gene (5 bases). Trimming removed 2 bases from V and 3 bases from J, with 8 bases in between. The CDR3 sequence is 14 residues long. The germline V gene encodes CDR1 SSHAT and CDR2 FNYEAQ (reference sequence). CDR3 in DNA: TGTGCCAGCAGCTTAAACCGGGACTACAATGAGCAGTTCTTC. It specifies CASSLNRDYNEQFF.

The J gene is TRBJ1-2, the V gene TRBV6-6; D not resolved. The germline gives CDR1 MNHNY, CDR2 SVGAGI (reference sequence). CDR3 length equals 14 residues. The V and J ends lost 0 bases and 6 bases respectively, with 11 bases between them. The CDR3: CASSYSDGGNGYTF. The CDR3 bases are TGTGCCAGCAGTTACTCCGACGGCGGAAATGGCTACACCTTC.

V and J are TRBV11-2 and TRBJ2-5, with 8 bases aligning to TRBD2. V gave up 1 base and J gave up 4 bases; unmatched junction bases: 2. CDR1 and CDR2 (germline): SGHAT, FQNNGV. CDR3 size: 14 residues. CDR3 DNA: TGTGCCAGCAGCTTAGGCGGGGGGACAGAGACCCAGTACTTC. It yields the protein CASSLGGGTETQYF.